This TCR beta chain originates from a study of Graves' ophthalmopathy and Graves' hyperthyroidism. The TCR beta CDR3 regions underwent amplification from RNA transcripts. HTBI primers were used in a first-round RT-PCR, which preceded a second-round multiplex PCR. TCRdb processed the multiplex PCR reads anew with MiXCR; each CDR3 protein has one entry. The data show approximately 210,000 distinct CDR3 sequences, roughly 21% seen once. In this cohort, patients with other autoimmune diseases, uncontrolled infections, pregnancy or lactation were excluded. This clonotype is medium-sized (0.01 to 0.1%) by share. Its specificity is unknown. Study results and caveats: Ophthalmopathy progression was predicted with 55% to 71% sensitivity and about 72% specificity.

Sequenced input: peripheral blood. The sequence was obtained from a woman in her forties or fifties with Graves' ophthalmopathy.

The CDR3 here is CASSPGQASVAFF. In nucleotides, the CDR3 is TGTGCCAGCAGTCCGGGACAGGCGAGTGTGGCTTTCTTT. The chain uses TRBV6-5 and TRBJ1-1; 8 bases line up with TRBD1. With V trimmed by 5 bases and J by 11 bases, 10 bases remained unmatched. Germline CDR1 and CDR2: MNHEY and SVGAGI. CDR3 length: 13 amino acids.